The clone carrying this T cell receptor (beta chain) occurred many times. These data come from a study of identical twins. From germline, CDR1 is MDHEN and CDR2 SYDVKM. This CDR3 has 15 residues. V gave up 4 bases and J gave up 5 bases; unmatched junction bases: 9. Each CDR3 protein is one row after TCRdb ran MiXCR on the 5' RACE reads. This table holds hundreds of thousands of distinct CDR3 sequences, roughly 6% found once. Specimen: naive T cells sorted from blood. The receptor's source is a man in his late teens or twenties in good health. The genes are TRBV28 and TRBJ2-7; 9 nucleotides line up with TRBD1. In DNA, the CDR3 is TGTGCCAGCAGTTCCGGACAGGGGATTAAAAACGAGCAGTACTTC. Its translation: CASSSGQGIKNEQYF.